The present entry profiles one T cell receptor beta chain with its context. Its antigen remains unidentified. The PCR contained 60 Vbeta and 13 Jbeta primers. Here immunoSEQ multiplex PCR was the method, and the copy in TCRdb shows in-frame clones only, minus some. The data show fewer than 200,000 clones, 81% seen once. The ends were cut back, 5 bases at V and 1 base at J, with 9 bases in the middle. Germline CDR1 reads SGHRS; CDR2 reads YFSETQ. The CDR3 runs 14 residues. This sample is part of a study of cytomegalovirus exposure and HLA in healthy donors. In the study overall: Early release data held tens of millions of unique TCRs from HLA-typed donors.

The study's findings and limits: Clonal expansion, a later analysis showed, was greater in HLA-associated TCR beta chains than in equally common others. TCR beta sequences reportedly predicted most subjects' HLA-A and HLA-B alleles accurately. Fewer N-insertions (relative to the roughly 700-donor mean) were reportedly seen in an Asian-associated ancestry cluster in a later analysis.

The source material was PBMCs. This sequence was found in a man in his forties or fifties in good health and CMV-seropositive. The chain carries TRBV5-1 and TRBJ1-4; D remains unclear. The CDR3 is CASSWRETNEKLFF. CDR3 sequence (DNA): TGCGCCAGCAGTTGGAGGGAAACTAATGAAAAACTGTTTTTT.